This paragraph covers one TCR beta chain sequence. Clones were sequenced by immunoSEQ multiplex PCR, and TCRdb holds only the in-frame ones, with some missing. Here the sample spans approximately 300,000 clones, more than 90% being singletons. This CDR3 comprises 16 residues. Germline CDR1 is SGHTA and CDR2 is FQGNSA. The V end was cut by 5 bases, the J end by 4 bases, with 15 bases between. Enrolled through a virtual design, the participants were between roughly 18 and 89 years of age and came from 24 US areas. The study recruited exposed participants who had met a COVID-19 case within 2 weeks before entry. The data belong to a study of blood T cell repertoires in COVID-19.

The sample was PBMCs or T cells enriched from blood (not recorded which). The rearrangement links TRBV7-2 to TRBJ1-6; possibly TRBD1 for D (6 bases). The TCR was taken from a woman in her twenties or thirties who had been exposed to COVID-19. The CDR3 nucleotides read TGTGCCAGCAGCGGGAGGGGGGCTACTTATAATTCACCCCTCCACTTT. Translated, it gives CASSGRGATYNSPLHF.